This TCR beta chain was obtained from a study of identical twins. Notes on the study in general: Abundant beta clonotypes from cord blood bore fewer insertions; memory repertoires lacked this pattern.

This clonotype was counted only a few times. Its target is not known. A universal primer site was added by template switching, and unique molecular identifiers were carried by the cDNA. In TCRdb, the 5' RACE reads were re-called with MiXCR into one record per CDR3 protein. The sample yields under 450,000 distinct CDR3 sequences, less than 20% seen once. V trimming: 5 bases; J trimming: 8 bases; junction bases outside the gene matches: 12. This CDR3 region has 17 residues. The germline V gene has CDR1 MNHNS and CDR2 SASEGT. The origin of this receptor is a man in his fifties or sixties in good health. This sequence joins TRBV6-1 and TRBJ1-6; the match to TRBD1 covers 10 bases. Sample: naive T cells sorted from blood. The DNA of the CDR3 is TGTGCCAGCAGTCGGTGGACCCGGGGACAGGGGCATTCACCCCTCCACTTT. Protein: CASSRWTRGQGHSPLHF.